This TCR beta chain was identified in a study of cytotoxic CD8 clonotypes in ibrutinib-treated CLL. The CDR3 covers 14 residues. V was cut by 4 bases and J by 1 base, with 9 bases left in between. The germline gives CDR1 MDHEN, CDR2 SYDVKM. T cells were sequenced at a targeted depth of 1 in 200,000 to 1 in 1 million. The method was immunoSEQ multiplex PCR; TCRdb's version includes in-frame clones alone and lacks a portion of them. The table records 300,000 or so clones, 67% of them present only once. This receptor was taken from a human donor with chronic lymphocytic leukemia. Sequenced here: PBMCs, sampled after 36 months of ibrutinib treatment. The chain employs TRBV28 and TRBJ2-3; D call uncertain. For the CDR3, the DNA is TGTGCCAGCAGTTGGAATGGGGGCACAGATACGCAGTATTTT. This sequence encodes CASSWNGGTDTQYF. The complete variable domain, with remaining parts taken from reference TRBV28 and TRBJ2-3, reads DVKVTQSSRYLVKRTGEKVFLECVQDMDHENMFWYRQDPGLGLRLIYFSYDVKMKEKGDIPEGYSVSREKKERFSLILESASTNQTSMYLCASSWNGGTDTQYFGPGTRLTVL.